The rows below give T cell receptor beta chains drawn from one sample of a study of cytomegalovirus exposure and HLA in healthy donors. The table came from immunoSEQ multiplex PCR; TCRdb's copy has only in-frame clones and leaves some out. The data show roughly 180,000 clones, around 80% seen once. Specimen: PBMCs. Receptors originate from a boy aged 2-9 years in good health and CMV-seronegative. Both conserved end residues are part of each CDR3. The D gene is left open where the match is weak. Size is stated for part of the rows, as once, few or many counts, or as a class when the clone is expanded.

V: TRBV12-5; D: -; size: -; J: TRBJ1-1; DNA: TGTGCTAGTGGTTTGGGAAATAAAGCGGACCCAATTCGATCTGAAGCTTTCTTT; CDR3: CASGLGNKADPIRSEAFF
V: TRBV5-1; D: TRBD1; size: -; J: TRBJ2-7; DNA: TGCGCCAGCAGTTCTGGGACAGGACACTACGAGCAGTACTTC; CDR3: CASSSGTGHYEQYF
V: TRBV29-1; D: -; size: -; J: TRBJ1-1; DNA: TGCAGCGTTGAAAGGGCACAGGGAACTCTGAGGGAAGCTTTCTTT; CDR3: CSVERAQGTLREAFF
V: TRBV10-3; D: -; size: -; J: TRBJ2-1; DNA: TGTGCCACAGCTCCAACAGAGAGCTCCTACAATGAGCAGTTCTTC; CDR3: CATAPTESSYNEQFF
V: TRBV10-3; D: TRBD1; size: few; J: TRBJ1-1; DNA: TGTGCCACCACAGGGGGAGGGAACACTGAAGCTTTCTTT; CDR3: CATTGGGNTEAFF
V: TRBV19; D: -; size: few; J: TRBJ2-1; DNA: TGTGCCAGTAGTATTAGCGCCCTCTCCTACAATGAGCAGTTCTTC; CDR3: CASSISALSYNEQFF
V: TRBV5-1; D: -; size: -; J: TRBJ1-1; DNA: TGCGCCAGCAGCTTCTACAGATTGAACACTGAAGCTTTCTTT; CDR3: CASSFYRLNTEAFF
V: TRBV30; D: -; size: -; J: TRBJ1-5; DNA: TGTGCCTGGAGTCTCACAGGGACGGGCAATCAGCCCCAGCATTTT; CDR3: CAWSLTGTGNQPQHF
V: TRBV19; D: -; size: -; J: TRBJ2-7; DNA: TGTGCCAGTAGTCCTGGCGGCTACGAGCAGTACTTC; CDR3: CASSPGGYEQYF
V: TRBV4-3; D: -; size: -; J: TRBJ2-7; DNA: TGCGCCAGCAGCCGCACAGGATCCGCCTACGAGCAGTACTTC; CDR3: CASSRTGSAYEQYF
V: TRBV7-9; D: TRBD2; size: -; J: TRBJ2-3; DNA: TGTGCCAGCAGCCGTGGCGGGGGGTCCACAGATACGCAGTATTTT; CDR3: CASSRGGGSTDTQYF
V: TRBV7-2; D: -; size: -; J: TRBJ1-6; DNA: TGTGCCAGCAGCTTGACGGGGGACGGGTATAATTCACCCCTCCACTTT; CDR3: CASSLTGDGYNSPLHF
V: TRBV30; D: -; size: -; J: TRBJ2-7; DNA: TGTGCCTGGAGTGTAACAGCGGGCCAACACTACGAGCAGTACTTC; CDR3: CAWSVTAGQHYEQYF
V: TRBV7-8; D: TRBD1; size: -; J: TRBJ1-2; DNA: TGTGCCAGCAGCTTAGCGCCCAGGGGGTCAGGCTACACCTTC; CDR3: CASSLAPRGSGYTF